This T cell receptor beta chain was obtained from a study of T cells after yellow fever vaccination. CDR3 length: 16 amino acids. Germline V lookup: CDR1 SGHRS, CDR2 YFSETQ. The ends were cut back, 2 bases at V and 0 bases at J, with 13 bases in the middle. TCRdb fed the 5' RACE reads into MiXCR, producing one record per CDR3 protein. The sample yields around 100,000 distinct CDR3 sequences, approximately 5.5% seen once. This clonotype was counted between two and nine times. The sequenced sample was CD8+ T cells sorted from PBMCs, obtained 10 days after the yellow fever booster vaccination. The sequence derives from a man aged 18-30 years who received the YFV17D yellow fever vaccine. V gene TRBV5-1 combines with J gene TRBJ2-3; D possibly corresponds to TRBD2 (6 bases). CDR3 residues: CASSLLLGGSTDTQYF. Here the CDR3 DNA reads TGCGCCAGCAGCTTACTACTGGGGGGTAGCACAGATACGCAGTATTTT.